Included here is one T cell receptor beta chain sequence, with context. Trimming at V came to 4 bases and at J to 1 base, leaving 6 bases not matched to a gene. This CDR3 is built from 14 residues. Germline V lookup: CDR1 SQVTM, CDR2 ANQGSEA. This sample is drawn from a study of blood T cell repertoires in COVID-19. As for the study in general: Donors in the United States, Italy and Spain gave samples during acute or convalescent COVID-19. T cells, B-cell-depleted T cells, or PBMCs supplied cDNA or gDNA.

Produced via immunoSEQ multiplex PCR; TCRdb's table is partial and in-frame only. The table records some 43,000 clones, 75% to 90% of them present only once. Sequencing was carried out using peripheral blood. The sequence was obtained from a human donor in a cohort sampled during active COVID-19. The V gene is TRBV29-1, the J gene TRBJ2-7; 8 nucleotides match TRBD1. The CDR3 coding sequence is TGCAGCGTTGTGACAGGGGTTGTATCCTACGAGCAGTACTTC. Protein: CSVVTGVVSYEQYF.